The 20 T cell receptor beta chains reported below all come from one sample, sequenced in a study of identical twins. TCRdb called the 5' RACE reads again in MiXCR, with one record for every CDR3 protein. The data show hundreds of thousands of distinct CDR3 sequences, approximately 9% seen once. The source material was memory (CD45RO+) T cells sorted from blood. The receptors here all came from a woman aged 18-35 years in good health.

This clonotype was seen just once. The germline gene is not matched at one end of the junction; a read error may be the cause. V gene TRBV20-1 combines with J gene TRBJ2-7; 9 bases match TRBD2. In germline, CDR1 is DFQATT, CDR2 SNEGSKA (reference sequence). CDR3 size: 16 residues. The CDR3 region is CCATRGLAGASYEQYF. The CDR3 DNA is TGCTGTGCTACCCGGGGTTTAGCGGGAGCTTCCTACGAGCAGTACTTC.

The chain recombines TRBV11-2 with TRBJ2-1; 9 positions agree with TRBD2. CDR1 is SGHAT and CDR2 is FQNNGV in the germline V gene. The CDR3 is 16 residues long. The J segment lost 5 bases and the V segment lost 5 bases, leaving 10 bases of the junction unmatched. The CDR3 coding sequence is TGTGCCAGCAGCCCACGGAGCGGGGGGCTAGACAATGAGCAGTTCTTC. It yields the protein CASSPRSGGLDNEQFF. Full variable domain (remainder filled in from reference TRBV11-2 and TRBJ2-1): EAGVAQSPRYKIIEKRQSVAFWCNPISGHATLYWYQQILGQGPKLLIQFQNNGVVDDSQLPKDRFSAERLKGVDSTLKIQPAKLEDSAVYLCASSPRSGGLDNEQFFGPGTRLTVL.

This clonotype has at least ten counts. V and J are TRBV20-1 and TRBJ2-7, with a tentative D call TRBD1 (6 bases). The length of the CDR3 is 17 residues. CDR1 and CDR2 (germline): DFQATT, SNEGSKA (reference sequence). Trimming pared 0 bases from V and 0 bases from J, leaving 18 bases between. CDR3 protein: CSARDLFGQKASYEQYF. DNA of the CDR3: TGCAGTGCTAGAGATCTATTTGGACAGAAAGCCTCCTACGAGCAGTACTTC.

This sequence joins TRBV6-1 and TRBJ2-5, with D maybe TRBD1 (6 bases). The CDR3 is made up of 14 amino acids. In germline, CDR1 is MNHNS, CDR2 SASEGT. The V end was cut by 6 bases, the J end by 1 base, with 12 bases between. The CDR3 spells CASRKNRVQETQYF. The CDR3 nucleotides read TGTGCCAGCAGGAAAAACAGGGTCCAAGAGACCCAGTACTTC.

There are a few counts of this clonotype. CDR3 in amino acids: CASSRTFYNEQFF. CDR3 sequence (DNA): TGTGCCAGCAGCCGGACTTTCTACAATGAGCAGTTCTTC. V usage is TRBV7-2 and J usage is TRBJ2-1; a weak D match, TRBD2 (5 bases). Germline V gene data show CDR1 as SGHTA and CDR2 as FQGNSA. The germline V and J ends were trimmed by 5 bases and 3 bases, with 8 bases remaining between them. The CDR3 sequence is 13 residues long.

This clonotype has more than one count but fewer than ten. The rearrangement links TRBV7-2 to TRBJ2-3; 10 bases line up with TRBD1. The trim removed 7 bases at V and 9 bases at J, leaving 10 bases unmatched. The germline gives CDR1 SGHTA, CDR2 FQGNSA. The CDR3 is 14 amino acids. Written as DNA, the CDR3 is TGTGCCAGCACCCCCCGGGACAGGGGATCAACGCAGTATTTT. Protein: CASTPRDRGSTQYF.

The chain joins TRBV5-1 to TRBJ2-1; possible D gene TRBD2, 6 bases. V was pared by 6 bases and J by 5 bases, with 21 bases between. This CDR3 is built from 16 residues. Germline V gene sequence: CDR1 SGHRS, CDR2 YFSETQ. The CDR3 region is CASNPASGVAHNEQFF. For the CDR3, the DNA is TGCGCCAGCAACCCGGCTTCGGGAGTCGCCCACAATGAGCAGTTCTTC.

This clonotype appeared a few times. V and J are TRBV6-5 and TRBJ2-7, with D tentatively TRBD1 or TRBD2 (6 bases each). Trimming removed 2 bases from V and 5 bases from J, with 13 bases in between. The CDR3 extends over 14 amino acids. Germline lookup yields CDR1 MNHEY and CDR2 SVGAGI. DNA of the CDR3: TGTGCCAGCAGTTACGCGTGGGGGGCTAACGAGCAGTACTTC. Amino acid sequence: CASSYAWGANEQYF.

This chain links TRBV7-9 with TRBJ2-7; D gene unclear. The V gene lost 0 bases and the J gene lost 2 bases, with 11 bases spanning the gap. The CDR3 consists of 15 residues. CDR1 is SEHNR and CDR2 is FQNEAQ in the germline V gene (reference sequence). The CDR3 loop reads CASSLARYGAYEQYF. Written as DNA, the CDR3 is TGTGCCAGCAGCTTAGCGCGGTACGGAGCCTACGAGCAGTACTTC.

This clonotype was seen only once. The chain employs TRBV9 and TRBJ2-5; 7 bases are a match to TRBD1. Germline CDR1 SGDLS, CDR2 YYNGEE. This CDR3 has 14 residues. Unmatched junction bases numbered 3, after V lost 0 bases and J lost 4 bases. The CDR3 nucleotides read TGTGCCAGCAGCGTAGGAGGGGGCCGAGAGACCCAGTACTTC. Translated: CASSVGGGRETQYF.

CDR3 loop: CASSYQQGEVTVQYF. CDR3 in DNA: TGCGCCAGCAGCTACCAACAGGGGGAGGTCACTGTGCAGTACTTC. The chain is built from TRBV5-1 and TRBJ2-7; 8 bases are shared with TRBD1. In germline, CDR1 is SGHRS, CDR2 YFSETQ. This CDR3 has 15 residues. The ends lost 3 bases at V and 9 bases at J; junction bases unmatched: 14.

The sample holds many counts of this clonotype. The chain has TRBV2 and TRBJ1-1, with D perhaps matching TRBD1 (6 bases). The CDR3 runs to 13 residues. V lost 7 bases, J lost 5 bases, and 14 bases lay in between. From germline, CDR1 is SNHLY and CDR2 FYNNEI. The CDR3 region is CASTLQGGTEAFF. In DNA, the CDR3 is TGTGCCAGCACCCTACAGGGCGGAACTGAAGCTTTCTTT.

The chain recombines TRBV20-1 with TRBJ2-3; D is uncertain. The CDR3 sequence is 12 residues long. CDR1 and CDR2 (germline): DFQATT, SNEGSKA (reference sequence). With 0 bases removed from V and 7 bases from J, the gap between germline ends came to 8 bases. CDR3 bases: TGCAGTGCTAGAGACCAGAGGTATACGCAGTATTTT. Its protein is CSARDQRYTQYF.

This clonotype turned up a few times. This chain joins TRBV29-1 and TRBJ2-3; the D call may be TRBD1 or TRBD2 (5 bases each). The CDR3 loop spans 14 amino acids. V gave up 6 bases and J gave up 6 bases, with 19 bases separating them. Germline lookup yields CDR1 SQVTM and CDR2 ANQGSEA. The DNA of the CDR3 is TGCAGCGTAAGACGGGACCGAACCTTCGATACGCAGTATTTT. Amino acid sequence: CSVRRDRTFDTQYF.

This clonotype was picked up a small number of times. This chain uses TRBV3-1 with TRBJ2-7, with TRBD2 matching 8 bases. Germline trimming cut 1 base from V and 5 bases from J; bases unmatched to any gene: 7. The germline V gene encodes CDR1 LGHDT and CDR2 YNNKEL (reference sequence). The CDR3 has 15 amino acids. The CDR3 DNA follows: TGTGCCAGCAGCCAAGTTATGGTAGCGGGGCACGAGCAGTACTTC. Its protein product is CASSQVMVAGHEQYF.

The chain recombines TRBV11-1 with TRBJ2-1, with 14 bases aligning to TRBD2. J lost 7 bases, V lost 4 bases, and 12 bases had no gene match. CDR1 SGHAT and CDR2 FQDESV come from the germline V gene (reference sequence). The CDR3 runs 18 residues. CDR3 DNA: TGTGCCAGCAGCTCGGGGACTAGCGGGAGAGATAATAAGAATGAGCAGTTCTTC. Its translation is CASSSGTSGRDNKNEQFF.

This clonotype was picked up many times. The rearrangement links TRBV3-1 to TRBJ2-1; tentatively, D is TRBD2 (5 bases). Trimming took off 10 bases at V and 4 bases at J, with 8 bases between the two ends. CDR3 size: 11 residues. The germline V gene encodes CDR1 LGHDT and CDR2 YNNKEL (reference sequence). The CDR3 loop is CATTGYNEQFF. The CDR3 bases are TGTGCCACCACGGGGTACAATGAGCAGTTCTTC.

This clonotype was found many times. V gene TRBV5-1 combines with J gene TRBJ2-3; TRBD2 aligns across 13 bases. V shed 4 bases and J 1 base; nucleotides not matched to a gene: 9. The germline V gene encodes CDR1 SGHRS and CDR2 YFSETQ. The CDR3 covers 18 residues. The CDR3 DNA sequence: TGCGCCAGCAGCGTGGGACTAGCGGGATCGGTCGGCACAGATACGCAGTATTTT. Its translation is CASSVGLAGSVGTDTQYF.

The genes are TRBV11-1 and TRBJ2-7, with D tentatively TRBD2 (5 bases). The CDR3 runs to 17 residues. From germline, CDR1 is SGHAT and CDR2 FQDESV (reference sequence). V was shortened by 4 bases and J by 5 bases, with 24 bases between the two germline ends. This CDR3 reads CASSWGILGIKEDEQYF. CDR3 DNA: TGTGCCAGCAGCTGGGGTATCTTAGGCATAAAGGAGGACGAGCAGTACTTC.

The rearrangement uses TRBV29-1 and TRBJ2-7, with D possibly matching TRBD1 (5 bases). The length of the CDR3 is 13 residues. Germline V gene sequence: CDR1 SQVTM, CDR2 ANQGSEA. V lost 3 bases and J lost 6, with 15 bases in between. The CDR3 DNA reads as TGCAGCGTTGACAGGGTGGGATCGCGCGAGCAGTACTTC. Protein: CSVDRVGSREQYF.